The sequence of this TCR beta chain was determined in a study of T cell repertoires in ileal Crohn's disease. Overall study: The M0 sample came from the inflamed ileal portion of the resected specimen. Five hundred nanograms of biopsy DNA per sample underwent TCRB immunosequencing. Whole-study findings and limits: Clonality above 26.8% at surgery always came with endoscopic recurrence. Clonal expansions were more frequent in active smokers than non-smokers at surgery.

Some clones are missing from TCRdb's copy, which holds only in-frame ones; the method was immunoSEQ multiplex PCR. The sample yields about 5,500 clones, about 80% seen once. Of note for this clone: What it binds is not known.

This CDR3 region has 15 residues. Germline CDR1 MGHRA, CDR2 YSYEKL. Trimming took off 4 bases at V and 4 bases at J, with 16 bases between the two ends. Indicated time point: inflamed ileum from the surgical specimen. Input material: ileal tissue. The receptor was isolated from an adult with Crohn's disease. The chain joins TRBV4-1 to TRBJ1-1; weak D call: TRBD1 (5 bases). The CDR3: CASSLRTNRGTEAFF. CDR3 in DNA: TGCGCCAGCAGCCTAAGGACAAATAGGGGCACTGAAGCTTTCTTT.